The subject of this entry is one T cell receptor (beta chain). CDR1 and CDR2 from the germline V gene are SGDLS and YYNGEE. The CDR3 is 16 amino acids. Patients aged 18 to 65 had newly diagnosed hyperthyroidism lasting under 2 months. Uncontrolled infections, other autoimmune diseases, pregnancy or lactation led to exclusion of patients. The data stem from a study of T cells in Graves' hyperthyroidism and ophthalmopathy. Study summary: Pretreatment peripheral blood was obtained at initial diagnosis.

The TCR beta CDR3 regions underwent amplification using RNA transcripts as the source. The study used the HTBI primer set for a first-round RT-PCR of the TCR CDR3. Each CDR3 protein is one row after TCRdb ran MiXCR on the multiplex PCR reads. The sample lists around 290,000 distinct CDR3 sequences, approximately 12% occurring once. The chain carries TRBV9 and TRBJ2-4; TRBD2 is a possible D gene (5 bases). The sample was blood. The receptor was isolated from a woman under 40 with Graves' hyperthyroidism that later progressed to Graves' ophthalmopathy. The CDR3 sequence is CAIYPGSGLAKNIQYF. DNA of the CDR3: TGTGCAATATACCCGGGGTCAGGACTAGCCAAAAACATTCAGTACTTC.